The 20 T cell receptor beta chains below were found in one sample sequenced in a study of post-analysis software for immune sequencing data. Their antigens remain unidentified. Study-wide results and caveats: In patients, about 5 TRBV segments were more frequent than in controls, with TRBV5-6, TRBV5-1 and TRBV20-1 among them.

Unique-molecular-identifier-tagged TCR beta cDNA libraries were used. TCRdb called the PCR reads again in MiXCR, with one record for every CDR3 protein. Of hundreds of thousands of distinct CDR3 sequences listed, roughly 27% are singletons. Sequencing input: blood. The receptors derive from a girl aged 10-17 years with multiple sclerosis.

Written as DNA, the CDR3 is TGCGCCAGCAGCTTGGCTTTCCCGGGAGACACCGGGGAGCTGTTTTTT. This encodes CASSLAFPGDTGELFF. V gene TRBV5-1 combines with J gene TRBJ2-2; possible D gene TRBD2, 6 bases. Germline assignment: CDR1 SGHRS and CDR2 YFSETQ. CDR3 length: 16 amino acids. V was clipped by 0 bases and J by 3 bases, with 12 bases between them. Filled out from reference TRBV5-1 and TRBJ2-2, the complete variable domain reads KAGVTQTPRYLIKTRGQQVTLSCSPISGHRSVSWYQQTPGQGLQFLFEYFSETQRNKGNFPGRFSGRQFSNSRSEMNVSTLELGDSALYLCASSLAFPGDTGELFFGEGSRLTVL.

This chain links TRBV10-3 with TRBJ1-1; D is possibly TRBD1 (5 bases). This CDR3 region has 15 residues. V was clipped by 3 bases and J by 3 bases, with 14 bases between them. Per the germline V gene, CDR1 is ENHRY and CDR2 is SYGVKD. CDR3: CAISERDVGDTEAFF. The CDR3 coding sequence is TGTGCCATCAGTGAAAGGGACGTAGGTGACACTGAAGCTTTCTTT.

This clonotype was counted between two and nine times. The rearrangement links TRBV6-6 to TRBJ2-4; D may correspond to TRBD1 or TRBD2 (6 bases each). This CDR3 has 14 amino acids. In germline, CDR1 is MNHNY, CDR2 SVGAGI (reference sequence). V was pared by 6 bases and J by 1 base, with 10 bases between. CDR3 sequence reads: CASRGGFAKNIQYF. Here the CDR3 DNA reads TGTGCCAGCAGAGGGGGGTTCGCCAAAAACATTCAGTACTTC.

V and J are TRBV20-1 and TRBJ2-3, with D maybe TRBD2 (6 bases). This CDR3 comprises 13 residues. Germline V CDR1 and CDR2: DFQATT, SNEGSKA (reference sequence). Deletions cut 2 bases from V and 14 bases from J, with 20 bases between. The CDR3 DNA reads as TGCAGTGCTAGATCTCCGGGACTGCCTTTGGGGTATTTT. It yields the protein CSARSPGLPLGYF.

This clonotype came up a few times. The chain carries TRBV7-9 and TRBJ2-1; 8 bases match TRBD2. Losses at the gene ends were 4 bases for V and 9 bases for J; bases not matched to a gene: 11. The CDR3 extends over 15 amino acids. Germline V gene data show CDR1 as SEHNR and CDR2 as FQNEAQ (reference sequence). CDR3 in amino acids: CASSSPGLVIGEQFF. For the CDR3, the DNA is TGTGCCAGCAGCTCGCCGGGACTAGTCATCGGTGAGCAGTTCTTC.

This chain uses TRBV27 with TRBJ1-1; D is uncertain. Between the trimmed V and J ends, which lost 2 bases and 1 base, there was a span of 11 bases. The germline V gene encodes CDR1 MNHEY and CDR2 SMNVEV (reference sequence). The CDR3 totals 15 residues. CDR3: CASSLSLSANTEAFF. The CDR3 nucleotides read TGTGCCAGCAGTTTAAGTCTGTCGGCGAACACTGAAGCTTTCTTT.

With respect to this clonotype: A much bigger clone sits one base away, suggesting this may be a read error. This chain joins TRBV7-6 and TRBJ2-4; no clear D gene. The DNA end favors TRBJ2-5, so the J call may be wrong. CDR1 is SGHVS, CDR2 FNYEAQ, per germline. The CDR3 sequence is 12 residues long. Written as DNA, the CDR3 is TGTGCCAGCAGCGCTATCCAAGAGACCCAGTACTTC. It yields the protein CASSAIQETQYF.

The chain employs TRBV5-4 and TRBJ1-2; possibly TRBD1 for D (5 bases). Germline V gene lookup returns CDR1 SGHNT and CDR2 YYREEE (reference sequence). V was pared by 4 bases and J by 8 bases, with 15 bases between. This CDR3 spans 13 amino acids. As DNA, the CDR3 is TGTGCCAGCAGCGCCGGGGGTATGGAGGGCTACACCTTC. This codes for CASSAGGMEGYTF.

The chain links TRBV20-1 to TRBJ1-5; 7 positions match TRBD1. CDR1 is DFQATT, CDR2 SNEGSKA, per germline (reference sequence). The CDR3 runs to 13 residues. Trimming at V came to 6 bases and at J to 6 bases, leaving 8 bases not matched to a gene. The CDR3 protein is CSARQGGGQPQHF. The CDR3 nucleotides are TGCAGTGCCAGACAGGGCGGCGGTCAGCCCCAGCATTTT.

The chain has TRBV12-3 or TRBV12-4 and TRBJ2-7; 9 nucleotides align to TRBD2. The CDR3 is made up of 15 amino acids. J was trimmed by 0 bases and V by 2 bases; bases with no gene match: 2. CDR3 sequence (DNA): TGTGCCAGCAGTTTATCTAGCGGGGTCTCCTACGAGCAGTACTTC. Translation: CASSLSSGVSYEQYF.

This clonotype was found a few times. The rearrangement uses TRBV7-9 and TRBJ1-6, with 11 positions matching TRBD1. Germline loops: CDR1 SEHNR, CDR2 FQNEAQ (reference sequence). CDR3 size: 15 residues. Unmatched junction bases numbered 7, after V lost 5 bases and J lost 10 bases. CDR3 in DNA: TGTGCCAGCAGCCGCGGGACAGGGGGTTACTCACCCCTCCACTTT. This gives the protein CASSRGTGGYSPLHF.

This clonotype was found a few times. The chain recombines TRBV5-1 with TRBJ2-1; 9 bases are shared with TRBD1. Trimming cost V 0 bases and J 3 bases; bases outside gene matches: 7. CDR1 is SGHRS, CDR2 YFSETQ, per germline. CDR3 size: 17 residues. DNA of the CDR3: TGCGCCAGCAGCTTGGGGGGGACAGGGAATGGCTACAATGAGCAGTTCTTC. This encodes CASSLGGTGNGYNEQFF.

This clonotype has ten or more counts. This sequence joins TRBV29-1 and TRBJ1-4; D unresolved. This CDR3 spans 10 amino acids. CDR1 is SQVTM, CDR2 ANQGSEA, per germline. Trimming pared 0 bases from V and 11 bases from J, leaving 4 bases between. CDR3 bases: TGCAGCGTTGAAGAAGGCAAACTGTTTTTT. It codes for CSVEEGKLFF. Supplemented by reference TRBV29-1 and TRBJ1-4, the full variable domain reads SAVISQKPSRDICQRGTSLTIQCQVDSQVTMMFWYRQQPGQSLTLIATANQGSEATYESGFVIDKFPISRPNLTFSTLTVSNMSPEDSSIYLCSVEEGKLFFGSGTQLSVL.

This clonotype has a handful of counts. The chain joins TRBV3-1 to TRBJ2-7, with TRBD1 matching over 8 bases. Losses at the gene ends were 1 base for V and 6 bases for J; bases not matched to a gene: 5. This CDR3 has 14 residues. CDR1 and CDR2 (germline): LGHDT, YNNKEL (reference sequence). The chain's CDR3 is CASSQARGRTEQYF. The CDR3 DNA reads TGTGCCAGCAGCCAAGCCAGGGGGCGAACCGAGCAGTACTTC.

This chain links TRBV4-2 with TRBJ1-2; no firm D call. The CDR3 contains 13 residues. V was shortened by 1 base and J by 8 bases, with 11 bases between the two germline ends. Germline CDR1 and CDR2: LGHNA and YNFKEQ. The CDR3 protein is CASSQVASGGYTF. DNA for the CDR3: TGTGCCAGCAGCCAAGTGGCCAGCGGAGGCTACACCTTC.

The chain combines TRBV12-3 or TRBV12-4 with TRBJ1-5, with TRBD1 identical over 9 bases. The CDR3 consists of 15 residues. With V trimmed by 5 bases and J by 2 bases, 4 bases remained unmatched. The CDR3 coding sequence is TGTGCCAGCAGTCGACAGGGGGTGGGCAATCAGCCCCAGCATTTT. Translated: CASSRQGVGNQPQHF.

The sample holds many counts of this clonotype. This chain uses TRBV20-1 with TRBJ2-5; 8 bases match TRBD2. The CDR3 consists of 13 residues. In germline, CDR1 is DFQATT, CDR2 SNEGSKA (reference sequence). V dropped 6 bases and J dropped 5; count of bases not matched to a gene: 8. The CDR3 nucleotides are TGCAGTGCCATATTAGGGACTAGGGAGACCCAGTACTTC. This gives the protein CSAILGTRETQYF.

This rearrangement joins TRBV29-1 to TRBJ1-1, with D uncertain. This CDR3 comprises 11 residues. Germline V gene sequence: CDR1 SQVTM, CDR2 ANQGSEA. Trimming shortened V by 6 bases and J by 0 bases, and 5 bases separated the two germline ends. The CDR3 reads CSVRLNTEAFF. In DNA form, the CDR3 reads TGCAGCGTGAGATTGAACACTGAAGCTTTCTTT.

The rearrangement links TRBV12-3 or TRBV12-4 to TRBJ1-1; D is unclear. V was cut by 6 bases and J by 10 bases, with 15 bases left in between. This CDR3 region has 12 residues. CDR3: CASRPTAFGAFF. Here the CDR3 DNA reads TGTGCCAGCAGGCCTACAGCCTTTGGAGCTTTCTTT.

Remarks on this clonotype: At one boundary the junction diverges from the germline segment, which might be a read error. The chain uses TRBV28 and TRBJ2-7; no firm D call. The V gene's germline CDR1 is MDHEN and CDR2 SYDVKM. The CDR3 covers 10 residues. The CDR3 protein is CASSTYGQYF. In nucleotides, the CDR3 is TGTGCCAGCTCTACTTACGGGCAGTACTTC.